These 19 T cell receptor beta chains were all obtained from the same sample, sequenced in a study of blood T cells in healthy people across ages. A second PCR of roughly 7 to 11 cycles used a sample-barcoded 5' primer and a J-beta primer mix. Each CDR3 protein gets one entry after TCRdb re-called the 5' RACE reads with MiXCR. The sample lists about 770,000 distinct CDR3 sequences, roughly 44% occurring once. Sequenced input: blood. Source of these receptors: a man between 60 and 75 years old in good health.

The sample holds a few counts of this clonotype. The V call is TRBV12-3 or TRBV12-4, the J call TRBJ2-7; tentative D call: TRBD2 (7 bases). CDR3 length: 15 residues. Trimming shortened V by 7 bases and J by 3 bases, and 19 bases separated the two germline ends. For the CDR3, the DNA is TGTGCCAGCAACCTGAGGGGGGGATCGGTCTACGAGCAGTACTTC. This sequence encodes CASNLRGGSVYEQYF.

This clonotype was observed a few times. The chain recombines TRBV12-3 or TRBV12-4 with TRBJ2-7; 8 positions agree with TRBD2. The V segment lost 4 bases and the J segment 6 bases; nucleotides outside the gene matches: 11. The CDR3 extends over 15 amino acids. The CDR3 sequence: CASSSPGLVSGEQYF. Written as DNA, the CDR3 is TGTGCCAGCAGTTCGCCGGGACTAGTTAGCGGCGAGCAGTACTTC.

The J gene is TRBJ2-3, the V gene TRBV3-1, with no clear D. CDR1 and CDR2 (germline): LGHDT, YNNKEL (reference sequence). Trimming pared 1 base from V and 1 base from J, leaving 9 bases between. The CDR3 spans 15 residues. The CDR3 sequence: CASSQATVGTDTQYF. The CDR3 DNA reads as TGTGCCAGCAGCCAAGCCACCGTCGGCACAGATACGCAGTATTTT.

A word on this clonotype: Sequence at one end of the junction differs from germline and may be a read error. The chain is built from TRBV9 and TRBJ2-7; D is possibly TRBD1 (5 bases). The germline V gene has CDR1 SGDLS and CDR2 YYNGEE. The CDR3 covers 16 residues. CDR3 in DNA: TGTGCCAGCGGCGTAGTAAGACAGTTTTTTCGCTACGAGCAGTACTTC. It translates to CASGVVRQFFRYEQYF.

CDR3 coding DNA: TGTGCCAGCAGCTTAGGGGTAGCGGGGTACAATGAGCAGTTCTTC. This gives the protein CASSLGVAGYNEQFF. The chain couples TRBV11-1 to TRBJ2-1, with 8 bases fitting TRBD2. CDR3 length: 15 residues. V was pared by 1 base and J by 4 bases, with 3 bases of the junction left unmatched. Germline-derived CDR1 and CDR2 are SGHAT and FQDESV (reference sequence). Based on the CDR3 plus reference TRBV11-1 and TRBJ2-1, the full variable domain is EAEVAQSPRYKITEKSQAVAFWCDPISGHATLYWYRQILGQGPELLVQFQDESVVDDSQLPKDRFSAERLKGVDSTLKIQPAELGDSAMYLCASSLGVAGYNEQFFGPGTRLTVL.

This clonotype was observed a handful of times. The V and J genes are TRBV7-2 and TRBJ1-2, with TRBD1 as a possible D gene (6 bases). The germline gives CDR1 SGHTA, CDR2 FQGNSA. This CDR3 has 13 amino acids. V was trimmed by 4 bases and J by 4 bases, leaving 10 bases between them. The CDR3 DNA follows: TGTGCCAGCAGCTATGGGACATCCTATGGCTACACCTTC. Translated: CASSYGTSYGYTF.

The CDR3 DNA reads TGTGCCAGCAAGGGGAGGTCCTACAATGAGCAGTACTTC. Translating it yields CASKGRSYNEQYF. The chain joins TRBV2 to TRBJ2-1; a weak D match, TRBD2 (6 bases). The J call may be faulty, since TRBJ2-7 better matches the DNA end. The germline gives CDR1 SNHLY, CDR2 FYNNEI. The length of the CDR3 is 13 residues.

This clonotype turned up a few times. V gene TRBV7-2 combines with J gene TRBJ2-7; a weak D match, TRBD1 (6 bases). Germline CDR1 reads SGHTA; CDR2 reads FQGNSA. V shed 4 bases and J shed 6 bases, with 19 bases lying between them. The CDR3 spans 15 residues. The CDR3, as DNA: TGTGCCAGCAGCTCACGGAACCCGACAGGAGGCGAGCAGTACTTC. Protein product: CASSSRNPTGGEQYF.

The chain combines TRBV10-3 with TRBJ1-6, with unresolved D. V shed 3 bases and J shed 10 bases, with 10 bases lying between them. The CDR3 length is 13 residues. CDR1 is ENHRY, CDR2 SYGVKD, per germline. CDR3 protein: CAISDVVGSPLHF. The CDR3 DNA is TGTGCCATCAGTGATGTGGTTGGGTCACCCCTCCACTTT.

V and J are TRBV4-3 and TRBJ2-3, with TRBD2 matching over 12 bases. The CDR3 runs 15 residues. Germline loops: CDR1 LGHNA, CDR2 YSLEER. After removal of 4 bases from V and 3 bases from J, the junction contained 2 bases not matched to a gene. CDR3 DNA sequence: TGCGCCAGCAGCCCACTAGCGGGGGGAACAGATACGCAGTATTTT. Amino acid sequence: CASSPLAGGTDTQYF.

This clonotype was seen ten or more times. The CDR3 sequence: CASRPDSYEQYF. The CDR3 nucleotides are TGTGCCAGCAGGCCGGACTCCTACGAGCAGTACTTC. V is TRBV6-6 and J is TRBJ2-7, with unresolved D. The CDR3 covers 12 residues. Trimming took 6 bases from V and 0 from J, leaving 6 bases between them. Germline V gene lookup returns CDR1 MNHNY and CDR2 SVGAGI (reference sequence).

This chain connects TRBV7-2 to TRBJ2-5; 9 bases are a match to TRBD2. Looked up from germline, CDR1 is SGHTA and CDR2 is FQGNSA. CDR3 length: 14 residues. V shed 7 bases and J 4 bases; nucleotides not matched to a gene: 7. The CDR3 loop reads CASMKRGVGETQYF. The CDR3 bases are TGTGCCAGCATGAAGCGGGGGGTGGGAGAGACCCAGTACTTC. The variable domain in full, completed from reference TRBV7-2 and TRBJ2-5, reads GAGVSQSPSNKVTEKGKDVELRCDPISGHTALYWYRQSLGQGLEFLIYFQGNSAPDKSGLPSDRFSAERTGGSVSTLTIQRTQQEDSAVYLCASMKRGVGETQYFGPGTRLLVL.

This clonotype was picked up a small number of times. This chain joins TRBV6-2 or TRBV6-3 and TRBJ1-1; 7 nucleotides match TRBD1. The V and J ends lost 8 bases and 4 bases, in that order; junction bases with no gene match: 7. The CDR3 spans 13 residues. Germline CDR1 reads MNHEY; CDR2 reads SVGEGT. The CDR3 region is CASGYRGSTEAFF. CDR3 nucleotide sequence: TGTGCCAGCGGATACAGGGGTAGCACTGAAGCTTTCTTT.

The sample holds many counts of this clonotype. The chain employs TRBV7-2 and TRBJ2-7; 9 nucleotides align to TRBD1. V was clipped by 6 bases and J by 1 base; unmatched bases: 4. This CDR3 has 14 amino acids. The V gene's germline CDR1 is SGHTA and CDR2 FQGNSA. The CDR3 sequence is CASSYDRGSYEQYF. CDR3 bases: TGTGCCAGCAGTTACGACAGGGGGTCCTACGAGCAGTACTTC. Full variable domain (remainder filled in from reference TRBV7-2 and TRBJ2-7): GAGVSQSPSNKVTEKGKDVELRCDPISGHTALYWYRQSLGQGLEFLIYFQGNSAPDKSGLPSDRFSAERTGGSVSTLTIQRTQQEDSAVYLCASSYDRGSYEQYFGPGTRLTVT.

V and J are TRBV2 and TRBJ2-1; no definite D call. This CDR3 is built from 14 residues. Germline CDR1 SNHLY, CDR2 FYNNEI. V lost 3 bases and J lost 0, with 6 bases in between. For the CDR3, the DNA is TGTGCCAGCAGTGACTGGAGCTCCTACAATGAGCAGTTCTTC. It encodes CASSDWSSYNEQFF.

A few counts support this clonotype. The chain recombines TRBV6-2 or TRBV6-3 with TRBJ2-1; TRBD1 matches 8 bases. The CDR3 totals 15 residues. Germline lookup yields CDR1 MNHEY and CDR2 SVGEGT. V lost 3 bases to trimming and J lost 4 bases; unmatched junction nucleotides: 5. The DNA of the CDR3 is TGTGCCAGCAGTTATGGGACAGGTTTTTACAATGAGCAGTTCTTC. Encoded protein: CASSYGTGFYNEQFF.

The sample holds a few counts of this clonotype. V is TRBV7-8 and J is TRBJ2-7; 12 positions match TRBD2. The CDR3 loop spans 17 amino acids. CDR1 and CDR2 from the germline V gene are SGHVS and FQNEAQ. V trimming: 3 bases; J trimming: 6 bases; junction bases outside the gene matches: 12. The CDR3 reads CASSFRGSTSGGIEQYF. CDR3 coding DNA: TGTGCCAGCAGCTTTCGTGGGTCGACTAGCGGGGGTATCGAGCAGTACTTC.

This clonotype turned up a few times. The chain is built from TRBV2 and TRBJ1-1; D not certain. V lost 6 bases and J 5 bases, leaving 16 bases between the germline ends. Germline V lookup: CDR1 SNHLY, CDR2 FYNNEI. This CDR3 has 14 residues. CDR3 nucleotides: TGTGCCAGCAGCGGCGGGGAACGAAGGACTGAAGCTTTCTTT. It specifies CASSGGERRTEAFF.

This clonotype occurred a few times. This rearrangement joins TRBV11-2 to TRBJ1-1, with 7 bases that match TRBD1. CDR3 length: 13 residues. V dropped 5 bases and J dropped 7; count of bases not matched to a gene: 7. Germline CDR1 SGHAT, CDR2 FQNNGV. This CDR3 is CASSKGQQSEAFF. The CDR3 DNA reads as TGTGCCAGCAGCAAGGGACAGCAGAGTGAAGCTTTCTTT.